The present entry profiles one TCR beta chain with its context. This clone occurred a few times. Its recognized antigen is unknown. No base qualities exist here, and no much larger clone lies one base off it. The data were taken from a study of cytomegalovirus exposure and HLA in healthy donors (dated by TCRdb to about 2017). The study in broad terms: An earlier analysis of some 500 of the donors reported 250 to 300 Gb of sequence data and about 100 million unique TCR beta sequences from some 180 million T cells. About 280 gigabases of sequencing data and roughly 80 million unique TCR sequences made up an early release that covered about 640 HLA-typed donors. Among the approximately 400 genotyped donors, more than 70% belonged to the genetic ancestry cluster associated with self-reported Caucasian donors. The study aimed to test whether signatures of past pathogen exposure could be identified by cataloging public T cell receptors. The study used immunosequencing to profile the T cell repertoires of 666 subjects and linked those repertoires to cytomegalovirus serostatus. A separate validation cohort of more than 100 different subjects was used in addition to the roughly 700-subject first cohort. The study combined high-throughput TCR immunosequencing, statistical association of individual TCRs with disease status, and machine learning to predict cytomegalovirus infection status. In a later analysis, previously published TCR beta repertoires from 666 donors were re-analyzed and high-resolution HLA genotyping was added so that TCR occurrence patterns could be studied. Rather than drawing on any new phenotypic data, the later analysis identified candidate immune exposures from TCR beta sequences and the way those sequences occurred across donors. An earlier analysis of some 600 of the donors applied high-throughput TCR beta sequencing to assess whether each TCR beta V gene segment acted as functional or pseudogenic. Donor age, sex, ethnicity and CMV serostatus were compiled alongside the repertoire data. Genome-wide SNP genotypes for about 55% of the roughly 670 donors were used in a later genetic analysis, which treated that subset as a discovery cohort. All discovery cohort repertoires had been generated on a single sequencing platform. HLA typing included class I and class II loci at four-digit resolution. Typing coverage differed by locus: A, B, C, DRB1 and DQB1 were typed in roughly 629-630 donors, DQA1 in around 500, DPA1 in some 570, and DPB1 in 400 to 480. Because of strong linkage in the cohort, roughly 5 DR-DQ haplotypes were treated as single units for association and clustering. Among approximately 370 genotyped donors of the cohort, an average of around 250,000 unique TCR beta nucleotide sequences was sequenced per donor, of which approximately 18% were non-productive.

In total, 630 or so healthy bone marrow donors made up the cohort. Cohort members were all nominally healthy when sampled, although unrecorded immune exposures were likely present. CMV serostatus was positive for roughly 290 and negative for 352 of the 666 cohort members, and was not recorded for this donor. A peripheral blood sample was provided by each donor, and peripheral blood mononuclear cells were used for TCR beta sequencing. Genomic DNA was extracted from the blood cell samples with the Qiagen DNeasy Blood Extraction Kit. V loses 1 base at its end and J loses 3 bases; junction bases beyond the gene matches: 4. CDR1 and CDR2 are read off the germline V gene as MGHRA and YSYEKL. Its CDR3 holds 15 amino acids, cysteine through phenylalanine. The retained sequence is limited to the CDR3, 45 bases, with the frame set at the first base. Receptors were amplified or captured by the immunoSEQ multiplex PCR assay. A mixture of 60 forward primers for TCR Vbeta segments and 13 reverse primers for TCR Jbeta segments was used in the multiplex PCR. The CDR3 region of rearranged TCR beta genes was amplified from genomic DNA by a multiplex PCR assay. The Illumina HiSeq System was used to sequence the amplified TCR beta libraries as 87-base-pair reads. In the paper's pipeline: A later analysis tallied 80 million to 95 million unique TCR beta chains across the 666 repertoires, and some 12 million of those chains were shared by two or more donors. Raw reads were error-corrected and collapsed into unique sequences by a nearest-neighbor algorithm in which closely related sequences were merged to remove PCR and sequencing errors. To assign V, D and J gene segments, CDR3 sequences were aligned to IMGT reference sequences. Each retained sequence needed at least a six-nucleotide match to both a V gene segment and a J gene segment. Rearrangements were classified as productive when the CDR3 lacked stop codons and remained in frame with V and J, and all other rearrangements were classified as non-productive. CDR3 was defined according to IMGT convention as the region running from the second conserved V-encoded cysteine to the conserved J-encoded phenylalanine. The earlier analysis of 587 of the donors excluded sequences that lacked an unambiguous match to a single V gene segment. An earlier analysis of several hundred of the donors called V segments functional above 56.7% productive rearrangements and segregating when the between-donor standard deviation exceeded 5%. To diagnose cytomegalovirus status from the catalog of TCR beta chain sequences, a statistical classification framework was built. V and J gene assignment, in a later analysis, came from comparing TCR nucleotide sequences with IMGT/GENE-DB human TR gene sequences. A later analysis assigned CDR3 sequences and most-parsimonious VDJ recombination scenarios with the TCRdist pipeline. In a later analysis, each TCR beta chain was defined by its CDR3 amino acid sequence together with its V-gene family, and reads lacking a unique V-gene family were excluded. A later analysis removed several hundred highly shared, low-generation-probability nucleotide sequences to deal with suspected cross-contamination and a sequencing artifact. For each public chain, a later analysis derived a clonal expansion index from normalized ranks of inferred template counts within each repertoire. Generation probabilities in a later analysis came from a VDJ recombination model fitted to out-of-frame rearrangements, and those results were checked against IGoR. In a later analysis, TCR-TCR, TCR-HLA and TCR-CMV co-occurrence was scored with hypergeometric tests, and a repertoire-size bias correction was applied to TCR pairs. False discovery rates were estimated in a later analysis by permuting HLA or CMV assignments 20 times. A later analysis grouped co-occurring TCRs with DBSCAN, adding TCRdist sequence similarity when clustering within HLA-allele-positive subsets. Repertoires with fewer than 30,000 or more than 120,000 public chains, plus five repertoires with anomalous nucleotide sharing, were excluded from co-occurrence clustering. TCRdb holds this immuneACCESS table with in-frame rearrangements only. Some clones are missing; in checked studies, unresolved V genes explain under half, and the rest has no known cause. Clone size and V and J calls were adopted from that table, with D and trimming inferred from the DNA. The sample includes 72,000 or so clones, with 74% observed a single time. The ten top clones hold approximately 10% of the sample.

Overall study outcomes, separate from this receptor: Assigning TCR associations to individual alleles was difficult when HLA alleles, especially DR and DQ, strongly co-occurred. Broadly in line with IMGT annotations, most TCR beta V segments showed up in productive rearrangements about 90% or about 30% of the time in an earlier analysis of approximately 600 of the donors. Three of the identified cytomegalovirus-associated TCR beta chains were confirmed in vitro to be specific for cytomegalovirus antigens. According to the authors, the approach could potentially be generalized to other disease states and immunological phenotypes. Because counts were too low, about 15 rarely observed V segments, including chromosome 9 orphons, were left out of the earlier analysis of about 500 of the donors. Several of the top co-occurrence clusters appeared to be linked to parvovirus B19, influenza, CMV and Epstein-Barr virus, according to a later analysis. Linkage disequilibrium might explain the correlated functional status among segregating V segments, but an unknown experimental factor could not be ruled out. Some IMGT-functional V segments, including TRBV6-2 and TRBV6-3, could not be told apart with the 87-base-pair reads, so those segments were excluded. Most TCR sequences were observed very rarely across donors, whereas some public TCRs were present in many individuals. In a later analysis, HLA-associated TCR beta chains showed more clonal expansion and lower generation probabilities than non-associated chains that were equally common. Most CMV-associated TCR beta chains appeared to be HLA-restricted in a later analysis, and the HLA associations seemed to be driven largely by CMV exposure. Because some donors lacked HLA typing at each locus, the association tests relied only on the typed subset. A group of highly shared sequence variants was considered likely to be a technical artifact of the sequencing pipeline. In both the original and validation cohorts, the classifier was reported to diagnose cytomegalovirus status with high specificity and sensitivity. CMV serostatus was the only immune exposure information available for the cohort. Sequencing depth was assumed to be roughly uniform across donors in the presence/absence analyses, though that assumption may not hold. A later analysis associated roughly 17,000 TCR beta sequences with specific HLA alleles at a false discovery rate of 0.05. In this cohort, only TCR beta chains were sequenced, and detectable features were limited by the absence of alpha or paired-chain data. V-gene and J-gene trimming of TCR beta chains was associated with a missense DCLRE1C variant in a later genetic analysis, and the association was replicated in an independent cohort. In a later analysis, TCR association rates were found to vary across HLA loci, with the most associated TCRs seen for DRB1 alleles and the fewest for HLA-C alleles. A total of roughly 160 TCR beta chains were listed by the study as associated with cytomegalovirus. Compared with the roughly 670-donor mean, donors in an Asian-associated ancestry cluster had fewer N-insertions in productive TCRs, according to a later genetic analysis. A further reported finding was that TCR beta sequences accurately predicted the HLA-A and HLA-B alleles for most subjects in the first cohort.

Sequencing used PBMCs. The chain links TRBV4-1 with TRBJ2-7, with 9 junctional bases fitting TRBD1. The receptor comes from a human donor in good health. The CDR3 loop reads CASSQGPGQGYEQYF. The DNA sequence reads TGCGCCAGCAGCCAAGGCCCGGGACAGGGCTACGAGCAGTACTTC.